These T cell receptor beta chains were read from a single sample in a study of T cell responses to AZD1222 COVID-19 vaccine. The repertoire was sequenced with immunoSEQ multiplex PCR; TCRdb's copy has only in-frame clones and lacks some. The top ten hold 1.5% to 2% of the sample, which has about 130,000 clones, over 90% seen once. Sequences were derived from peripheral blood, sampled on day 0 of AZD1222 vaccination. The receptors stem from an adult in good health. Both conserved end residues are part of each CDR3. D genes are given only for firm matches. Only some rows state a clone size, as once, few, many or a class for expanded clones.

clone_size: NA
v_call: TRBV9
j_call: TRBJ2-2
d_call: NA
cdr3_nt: TGTGCCAGCAGCGTATTAGGAGGAGGGTCCGGGGAGCTGTTTTTT
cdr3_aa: CASSVLGGGSGELFF

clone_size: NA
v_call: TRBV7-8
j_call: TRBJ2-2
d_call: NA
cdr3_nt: TGTGCCAGCAGCTTAGTCAGTGGGGAGCTGTTTTTT
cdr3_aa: CASSLVSGELFF

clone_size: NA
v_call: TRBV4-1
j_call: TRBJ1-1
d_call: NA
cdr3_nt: TGCGCCAGCAGCCAAGAGGGCCTACAGGGACAAGCTTTCTTT
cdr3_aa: CASSQEGLQGQAFF

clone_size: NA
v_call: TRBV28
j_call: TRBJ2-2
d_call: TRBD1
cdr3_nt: TGTGCCAGCAGCTCTCCGCAGGGGGCGGTCGGGGAGCTGTTTTTT
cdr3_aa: CASSSPQGAVGELFF

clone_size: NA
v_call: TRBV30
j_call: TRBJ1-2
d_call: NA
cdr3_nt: TGTGCCTGGAGTTTGAGTCAGGGAGAAATATATGGCTACACCTTC
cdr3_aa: CAWSLSQGEIYGYTF

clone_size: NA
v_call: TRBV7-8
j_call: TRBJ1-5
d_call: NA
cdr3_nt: TGTGCCAGCAGCTTAGATCGTGCTGACAACCACCAGCCCCAGCATTTT
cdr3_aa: CASSLDRADNHQPQHF

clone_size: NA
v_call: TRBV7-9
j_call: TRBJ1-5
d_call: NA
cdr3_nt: TGTGCCAGCAGCTTGGGGACCTATAGCAATCAGCCCCAGCATTTT
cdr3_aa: CASSLGTYSNQPQHF

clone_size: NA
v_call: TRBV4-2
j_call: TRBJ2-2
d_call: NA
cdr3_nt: TGTGCCAGCAGCCAACTAGAGATCGGGGAGCTGTTTTTT
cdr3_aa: CASSQLEIGELFF

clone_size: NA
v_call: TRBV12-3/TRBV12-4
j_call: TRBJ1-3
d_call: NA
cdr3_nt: TGTGCCAGCAGTTTAGGAGCTAGTCGGGCCATATATTTT
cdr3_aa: CASSLGASRAIYF

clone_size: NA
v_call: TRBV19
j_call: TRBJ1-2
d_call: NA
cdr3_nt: TGTGCCAGTCAGGCCTCCCCCGACTATGGCTACACCTTC
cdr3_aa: CASQASPDYGYTF

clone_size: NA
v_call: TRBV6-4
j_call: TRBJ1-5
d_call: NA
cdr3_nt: TGTGCCAGCAGTGAGTCGGCCGCCATCCCTCAGCCCCAGCATTTT
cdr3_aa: CASSESAAIPQPQHF

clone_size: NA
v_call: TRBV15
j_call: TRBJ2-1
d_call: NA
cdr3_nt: TGTGCCACCAGCAGAGAAGTTAGGCATGAGCAGTTCTTC
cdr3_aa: CATSREVRHEQFF

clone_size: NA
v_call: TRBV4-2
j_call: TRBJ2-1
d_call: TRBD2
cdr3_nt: TGTGCCAGCAGCCAAGGGCCAGAACTAGCGGGAGGGGCCAATGAGCAGTTCTTC
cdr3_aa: CASSQGPELAGGANEQFF

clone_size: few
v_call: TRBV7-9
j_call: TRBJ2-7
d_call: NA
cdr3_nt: TGTGCCAGCAGATCTATAGCTTCTGGGCAGTACTTC
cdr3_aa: CASRSIASGQYF

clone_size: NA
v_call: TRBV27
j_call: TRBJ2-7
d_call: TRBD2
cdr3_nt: TGTGCCAGCAGCTCCCGGACTAGCGGGAGTTGGTACGAGCAGTACTTC
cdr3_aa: CASSSRTSGSWYEQYF

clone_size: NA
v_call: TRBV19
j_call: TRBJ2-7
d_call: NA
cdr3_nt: TGTGCCAGTAGTATCGCCGACGGATCCTACGAGCAGTACTTC
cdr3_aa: CASSIADGSYEQYF

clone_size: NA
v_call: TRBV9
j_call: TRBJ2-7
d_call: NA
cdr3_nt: TGTGCCAGCAGTACTAAACCGAGCTCCTACGAGCAGTACTTC
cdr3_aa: CASSTKPSSYEQYF

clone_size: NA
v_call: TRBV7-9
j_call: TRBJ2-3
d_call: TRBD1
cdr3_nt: TGTGCCAGCAGCGGCGGGGACAGGGAGGGAGATACGCAGTATTTT
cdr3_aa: CASSGGDREGDTQYF

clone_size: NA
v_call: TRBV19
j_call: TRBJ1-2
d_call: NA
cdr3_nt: TGTGCCAGTAGATATCCGTCGGGCGGGTTAGGCTACACCTTC
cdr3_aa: CASRYPSGGLGYTF

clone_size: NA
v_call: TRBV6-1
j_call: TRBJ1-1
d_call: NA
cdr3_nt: TGTGCCAGCAGTGAAGTGGGGGCGGCCACTGAAGCTTTCTTT
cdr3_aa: CASSEVGAATEAFF

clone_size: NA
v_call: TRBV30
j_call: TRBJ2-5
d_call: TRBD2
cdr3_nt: TGTGCCTGGAATCCGGGGGGGGCAGAGACCCAGTACTTC
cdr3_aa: CAWNPGGAETQYF

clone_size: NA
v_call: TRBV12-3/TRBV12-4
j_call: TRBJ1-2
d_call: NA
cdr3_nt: TGTGCCAGCAACCTCGGTCTGGATGGCTACACCTTC
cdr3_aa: CASNLGLDGYTF

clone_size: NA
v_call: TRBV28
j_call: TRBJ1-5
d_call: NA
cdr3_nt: TGTGCCAGCACCAAAGCGCAGGGGTACCATCAGCCCCAGCATTTT
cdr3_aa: CASTKAQGYHQPQHF

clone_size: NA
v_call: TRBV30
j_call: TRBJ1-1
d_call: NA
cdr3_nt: TGTGCCTGGCACCTTCGGGGTTTTAACACTGAAGCTTTCTTT
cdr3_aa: CAWHLRGFNTEAFF

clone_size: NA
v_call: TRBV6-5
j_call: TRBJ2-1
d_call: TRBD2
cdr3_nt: TGTGCCAGCAGTTGGTCGCGGGAGAGGTACAATGAGCAGTTCTTC
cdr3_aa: CASSWSRERYNEQFF

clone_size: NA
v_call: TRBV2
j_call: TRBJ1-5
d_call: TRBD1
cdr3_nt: TGTGCCAGCAAAGGGGGCGCCGGTCAGCCCCAGCATTTT
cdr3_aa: CASKGGAGQPQHF

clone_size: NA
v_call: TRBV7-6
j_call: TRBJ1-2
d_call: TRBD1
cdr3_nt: TGTGCCAGCAGCCCGGGGACAGCCGTAAACTATGGCTACACCTTC
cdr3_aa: CASSPGTAVNYGYTF

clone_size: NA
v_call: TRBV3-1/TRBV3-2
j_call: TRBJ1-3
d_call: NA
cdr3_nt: TGTGCCAGCAGCCGAGGGCGGCTCTCTGGAAACACCATATATTTT
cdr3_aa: CASSRGRLSGNTIYF

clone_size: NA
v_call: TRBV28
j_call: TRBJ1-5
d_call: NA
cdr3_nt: TGTGCCATCCGGACATCCTCAGGACCTAGCAATCAGCCCCAGCATTTT
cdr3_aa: CAIRTSSGPSNQPQHF

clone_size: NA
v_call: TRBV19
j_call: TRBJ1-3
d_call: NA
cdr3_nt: TGTGCCAGTCATCCAGGGAGCTCTGGAAACACCATATATTTT
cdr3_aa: CASHPGSSGNTIYF

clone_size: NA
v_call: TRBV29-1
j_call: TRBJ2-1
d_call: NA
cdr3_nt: TGCAGCGTTGAGGGGCCTAGAGGGGCATCCTACAATGAGCAGTTCTTC
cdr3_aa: CSVEGPRGASYNEQFF

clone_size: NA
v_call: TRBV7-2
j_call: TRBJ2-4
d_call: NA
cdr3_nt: TGTGCCAGCACTTCCCCACTAGCCAAAAACATTCAGTACTTC
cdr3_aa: CASTSPLAKNIQYF

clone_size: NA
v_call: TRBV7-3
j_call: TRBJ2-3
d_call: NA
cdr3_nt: TGTGCCAGCAGCTTATTCGGGGCCGGGGTCACAGATACGCAGTATTTT
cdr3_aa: CASSLFGAGVTDTQYF

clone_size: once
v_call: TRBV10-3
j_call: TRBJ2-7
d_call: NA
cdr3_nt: TGTGCCATCAGCTACAAGGCGGGACAGATCTACGAGCAGTACTTC
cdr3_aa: CAISYKAGQIYEQYF

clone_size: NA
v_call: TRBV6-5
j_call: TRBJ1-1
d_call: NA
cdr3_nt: TGTGAAGCGGGACGGCCGAACACTGAAGCTTTCTTT
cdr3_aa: CEAGRPNTEAFF